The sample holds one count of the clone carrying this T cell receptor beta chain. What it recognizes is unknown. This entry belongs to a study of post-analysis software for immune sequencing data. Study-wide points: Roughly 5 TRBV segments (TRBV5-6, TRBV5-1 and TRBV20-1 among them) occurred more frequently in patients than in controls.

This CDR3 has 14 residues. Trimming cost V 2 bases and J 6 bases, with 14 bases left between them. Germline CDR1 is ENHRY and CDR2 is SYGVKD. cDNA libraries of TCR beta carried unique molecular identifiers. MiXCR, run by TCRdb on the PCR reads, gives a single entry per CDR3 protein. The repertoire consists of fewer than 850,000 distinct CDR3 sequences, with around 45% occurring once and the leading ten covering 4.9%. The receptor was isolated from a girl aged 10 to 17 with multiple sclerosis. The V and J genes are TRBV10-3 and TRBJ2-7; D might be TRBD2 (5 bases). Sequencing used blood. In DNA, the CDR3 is TGTGCCATCAGTGAGCGAGACTATGTTCCCGAGCAGTACTTC. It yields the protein CAISERDYVPEQYF.